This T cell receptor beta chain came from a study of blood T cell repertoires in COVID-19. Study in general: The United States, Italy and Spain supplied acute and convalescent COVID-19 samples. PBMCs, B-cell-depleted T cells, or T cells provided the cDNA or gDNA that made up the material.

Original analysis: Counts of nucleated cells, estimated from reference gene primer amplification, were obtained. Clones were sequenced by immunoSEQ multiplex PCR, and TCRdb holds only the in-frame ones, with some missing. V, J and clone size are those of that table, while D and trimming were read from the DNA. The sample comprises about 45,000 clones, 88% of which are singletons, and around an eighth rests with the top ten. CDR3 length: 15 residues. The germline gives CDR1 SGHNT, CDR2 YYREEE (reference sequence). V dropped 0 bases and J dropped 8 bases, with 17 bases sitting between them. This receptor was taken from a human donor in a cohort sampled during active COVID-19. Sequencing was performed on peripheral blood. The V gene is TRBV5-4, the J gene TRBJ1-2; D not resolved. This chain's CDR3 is CASSLDGGGSTGYTF. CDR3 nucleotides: TGTGCCAGCAGCTTGGACGGAGGCGGGTCTACGGGCTACACCTTC.